The rows below give T cell receptor beta chains drawn from one sample of a study of blood T cell repertoires in COVID-19. Only in-frame clones appear in the TCRdb table, and some are missing; sequencing was by immunoSEQ multiplex PCR. The sample yields roughly 100,000 clones, around 85% seen once. The sequenced sample consisted of peripheral blood. The receptors shown here come from a woman in her seventies with active or convalescent COVID-19. Both conserved end residues are part of each CDR3. Fields, in order: D gene, V gene, clone size, J gene, CDR3 protein, CDR3 DNA. A D gene is named only where the DNA matches it firmly. For some rows the clone size is stated as once, few or many, or as a class when expanded; others skip it.

.	TRBV5-1	.	TRBJ2-2	CASSLVLAGMPGELFF	TGCGCCAGCAGCTTGGTTCTGGCGGGGATGCCCGGGGAGCTGTTTTTT
TRBD2	TRBV2	few	TRBJ2-3	CASSELLAGGLSTDTQYF	TGTGCCAGCAGTGAACTGTTAGCGGGGGGACTCAGCACAGATACGCAGTATTTT
.	TRBV7-9	.	TRBJ2-5	CASSPLGGTVGQKETQYF	TGTGCCAGCAGCCCTCTCGGAGGGACAGTGGGCCAAAAGGAGACCCAGTACTTC
.	TRBV12-3/TRBV12-4	few	TRBJ1-2	CASSLNSPYGYTF	TGTGCCAGCAGTTTAAACAGTCCCTATGGCTACACCTTC
TRBD2	TRBV7-6	.	TRBJ2-1	CASSLRASGRAVSYNEQFF	TGTGCCAGCAGCTTAAGGGCTAGCGGGAGGGCGGTTTCCTACAATGAGCAGTTCTTC
.	TRBV24-1	.	TRBJ1-2	CATSDPGQYGYTF	TGTGCCACCAGTGATCCTGGACAATACGGCTACACCTTC
.	TRBV19	.	TRBJ1-4	CASMYRSLPNEKLFF	TGTGCCAGTATGTACAGGTCTCTCCCTAATGAAAAACTGTTTTTT
TRBD1	TRBV19	once	TRBJ2-3	CASSWGQGVTDTQYF	TGTGCCAGTAGTTGGGGACAGGGGGTCACAGATACGCAGTATTTT
.	TRBV23-1	few	TRBJ1-5	CASSHSILPGGPTHRPQHF	TGCGCCAGCAGTCACTCCATTCTCCCGGGGGGCCCGACCCATCGGCCCCAGCATTTT
TRBD1	TRBV7-2	.	TRBJ1-3	CASSPGGQGVSGNTIYF	TGTGCCAGCAGCCCAGGGGGGCAGGGGGTCTCTGGAAACACCATATATTTT
.	TRBV28	.	TRBJ1-4	CASSPLDRLNEKLFF	TGTGCCAGCAGTCCACTGGACAGACTTAATGAAAAACTGTTTTTT
.	TRBV6-5	.	TRBJ1-6	CASSYDSYNSPLHF	TGTGCCAGCAGTTACGACAGCTATAATTCACCCCTCCACTTT
TRBD2	TRBV9	.	TRBJ2-2	CASSVAVWSGGASGELFF	TGTGCCAGCAGCGTAGCGGTTTGGAGCGGGGGGGCCTCCGGGGAGCTGTTTTTT
TRBD2	TRBV7-8	.	TRBJ2-3	CASSFWRGEVSDTQYF	TGTGCCAGCAGCTTTTGGCGGGGGGAAGTATCAGATACGCAGTATTTT
TRBD2	TRBV7-6	.	TRBJ2-7	CASSPGQREGYEQYF	TGTGCCAGCAGCCCCGGACAGCGGGAGGGCTACGAGCAGTACTTC
.	TRBV7-8	.	TRBJ1-2	CASMQRRGSGYGYTF	TGTGCCAGCATGCAAAGGAGGGGCTCTGGCTATGGCTACACCTTC
TRBD1	TRBV7-6	.	TRBJ2-7	CASSLGTGPYEQYF	TGTGCCAGCAGCTTGGGGACAGGGCCCTACGAGCAGTACTTC
TRBD2	TRBV5-1	.	TRBJ2-1	CASSFPFGRAAFGAEQFF	TGCGCCAGCAGCTTCCCTTTCGGGAGGGCCGCGTTTGGGGCTGAGCAGTTCTTC
TRBD1	TRBV7-8	.	TRBJ1-2	CASRATGTGYGYTF	TGTGCCAGCAGGGCCACCGGGACAGGGTATGGCTACACCTTC
.	TRBV7-8	.	TRBJ2-2	CASSLGGFSGNTGELFF	TGTGCCAGCAGCTTAGGGGGCTTTTCCGGGAACACCGGGGAGCTGTTTTTT
TRBD2	TRBV9	.	TRBJ2-3	CASGDYTDTQYF	TGTGCCAGCGGGGACTATACAGATACGCAGTATTTT
TRBD1	TRBV19	.	TRBJ2-1	CASRGQVFSSYNEQFF	TGTGCCAGTAGGGGACAGGTGTTCAGCTCCTACAATGAGCAGTTCTTC
.	TRBV6-5	.	TRBJ1-1	CASSYGGAGTEAFF	TGTGCCAGCAGTTACGGGGGGGCCGGCACTGAAGCTTTCTTT
TRBD2	TRBV15	.	TRBJ2-7	CATSRDSGRAIEQYF	TGTGCCACCAGCAGAGATAGCGGGAGGGCCATCGAGCAGTACTTC
TRBD2	TRBV15	.	TRBJ2-1	CATSRAGGAYNEQFF	TGTGCCACCAGCCGCGCGGGGGGGGCCTACAATGAGCAGTTCTTC
.	TRBV28	.	TRBJ1-1	CASSLDSKTEAFF	TGTGCCAGCAGTTTAGACAGTAAGACTGAAGCTTTCTTT
.	TRBV15	few	TRBJ1-2	CATSRDSQGSYGYTF	TGTGCCACCAGCAGAGATTCACAGGGTAGCTATGGCTACACCTTC
.	TRBV7-2	.	TRBJ2-5	CASSFQGWETQYF	TGTGCCAGCAGCTTTCAGGGGTGGGAGACCCAGTACTTC
.	TRBV11-2	once	TRBJ1-5	CASSLGQNQPQHF	TGTGCCAGCAGCTTGGGGCAGAATCAGCCCCAGCATTTT